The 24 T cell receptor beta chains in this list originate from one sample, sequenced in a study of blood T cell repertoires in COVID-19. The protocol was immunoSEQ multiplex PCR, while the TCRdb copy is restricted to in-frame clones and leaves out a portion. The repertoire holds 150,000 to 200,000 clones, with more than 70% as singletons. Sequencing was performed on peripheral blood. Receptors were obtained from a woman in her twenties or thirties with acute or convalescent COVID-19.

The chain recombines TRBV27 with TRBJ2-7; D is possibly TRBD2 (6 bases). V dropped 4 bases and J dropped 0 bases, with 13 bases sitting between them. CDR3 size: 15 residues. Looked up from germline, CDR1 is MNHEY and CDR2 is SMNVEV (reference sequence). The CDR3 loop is CASSWGRDSSYEQYF. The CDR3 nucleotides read TGTGCCAGCAGTTGGGGCCGGGACTCCTCCTACGAGCAGTACTTC.

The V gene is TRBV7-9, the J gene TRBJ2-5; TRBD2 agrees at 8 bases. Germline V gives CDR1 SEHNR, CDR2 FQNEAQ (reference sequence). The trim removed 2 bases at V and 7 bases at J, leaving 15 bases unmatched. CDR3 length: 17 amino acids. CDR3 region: CASSLRASGSHGGTQYF. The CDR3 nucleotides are TGTGCCAGCAGCTTACGTGCAAGCGGGAGTCACGGAGGGACCCAGTACTTC.

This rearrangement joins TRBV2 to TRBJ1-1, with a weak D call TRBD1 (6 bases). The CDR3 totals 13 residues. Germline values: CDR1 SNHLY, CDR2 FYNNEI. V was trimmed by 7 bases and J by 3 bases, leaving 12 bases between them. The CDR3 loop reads CASNRDGYTEAFF. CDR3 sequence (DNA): TGTGCCAGCAACAGGGATGGGTACACTGAAGCTTTCTTT.

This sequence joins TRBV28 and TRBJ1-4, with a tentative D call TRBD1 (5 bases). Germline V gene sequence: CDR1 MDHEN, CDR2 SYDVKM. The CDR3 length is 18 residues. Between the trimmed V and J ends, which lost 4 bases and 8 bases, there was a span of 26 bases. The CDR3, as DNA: TGTGCCAGCAGTTCCTTACGACAGTCCAAACTTCCCACCGAAAAACTGTTTTTT. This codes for CASSSLRQSKLPTEKLFF.

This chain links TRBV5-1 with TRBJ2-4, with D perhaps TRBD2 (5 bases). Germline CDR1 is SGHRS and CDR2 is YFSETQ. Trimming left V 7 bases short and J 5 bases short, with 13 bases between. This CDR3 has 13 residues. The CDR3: CASEYTRENIQYF. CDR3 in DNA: TGCGCCAGCGAGTATACGCGGGAAAACATTCAGTACTTC.

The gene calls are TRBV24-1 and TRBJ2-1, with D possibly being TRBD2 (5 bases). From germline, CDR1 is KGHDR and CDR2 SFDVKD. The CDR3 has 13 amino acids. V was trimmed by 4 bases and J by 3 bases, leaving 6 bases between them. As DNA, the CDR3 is TGTGCCACCAGTGAGGCGGGCTACAATGAGCAGTTCTTC. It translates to CATSEAGYNEQFF.

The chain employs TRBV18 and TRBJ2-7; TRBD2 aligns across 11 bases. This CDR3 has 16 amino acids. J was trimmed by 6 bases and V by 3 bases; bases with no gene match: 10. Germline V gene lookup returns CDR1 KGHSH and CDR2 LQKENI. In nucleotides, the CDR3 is TGTGCCAGCTCACCTTCGTCTAGCGGGAGGATCGGCGAGCAGTACTTC. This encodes CASSPSSSGRIGEQYF.

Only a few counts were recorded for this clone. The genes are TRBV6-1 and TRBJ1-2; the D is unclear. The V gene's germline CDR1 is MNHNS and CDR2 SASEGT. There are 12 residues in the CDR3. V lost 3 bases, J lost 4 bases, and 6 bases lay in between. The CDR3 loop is CASSEISYGYTF. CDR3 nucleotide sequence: TGTGCCAGCAGTGAGATTAGCTATGGCTACACCTTC.

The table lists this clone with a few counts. CDR3 DNA sequence: TGTGCCAGCAGCTTTAATAGAGAGACTTTCTTT. This codes for CASSFNRETFF. The chain uses TRBV7-2 and TRBJ1-1; no firm D call. This CDR3 has 11 residues. Germline V gives CDR1 SGHTA, CDR2 FQGNSA. Trimming stripped 3 bases from V and 12 bases from J, with 11 bases between. The variable domain in full, with the rest retrieved from reference TRBV7-2 and TRBJ1-1, is GAGVSQSPSNKVTEKGKDVELRCDPISGHTALYWYRQSLGQGLEFLIYFQGNSAPDKSGLPSDRFSAERTGGSVSTLTIQRTQQEDSAVYLCASSFNRETFFGQGTRLTVV.

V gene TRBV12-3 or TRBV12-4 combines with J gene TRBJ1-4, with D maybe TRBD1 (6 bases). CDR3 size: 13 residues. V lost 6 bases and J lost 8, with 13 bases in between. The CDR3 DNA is TGTGCCAGCAGGTTGGGGGGGGCGGAAAAACTGTTTTTT. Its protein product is CASRLGGAEKLFF.

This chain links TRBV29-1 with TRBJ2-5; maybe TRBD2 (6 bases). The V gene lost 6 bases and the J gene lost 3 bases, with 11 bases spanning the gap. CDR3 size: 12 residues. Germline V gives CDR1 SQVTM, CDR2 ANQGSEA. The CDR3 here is CSVTVAEETQYF. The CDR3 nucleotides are TGCAGCGTCACGGTAGCGGAAGAGACCCAGTACTTC.

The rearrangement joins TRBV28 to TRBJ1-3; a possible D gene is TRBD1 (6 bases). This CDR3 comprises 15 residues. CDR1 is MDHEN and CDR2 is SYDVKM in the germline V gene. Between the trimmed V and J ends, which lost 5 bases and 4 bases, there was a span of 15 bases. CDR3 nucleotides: TGTGCCAGCAGTCCCGGGGGGGCGCAGGGAAACACCATATATTTT. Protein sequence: CASSPGGAQGNTIYF.

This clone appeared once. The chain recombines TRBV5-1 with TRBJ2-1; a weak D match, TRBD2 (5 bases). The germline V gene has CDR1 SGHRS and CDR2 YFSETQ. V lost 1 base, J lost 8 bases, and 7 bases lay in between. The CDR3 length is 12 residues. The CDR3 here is CASSLSSDEQFF. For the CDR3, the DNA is TGCGCCAGCAGCTTGAGTAGCGATGAGCAGTTCTTC.

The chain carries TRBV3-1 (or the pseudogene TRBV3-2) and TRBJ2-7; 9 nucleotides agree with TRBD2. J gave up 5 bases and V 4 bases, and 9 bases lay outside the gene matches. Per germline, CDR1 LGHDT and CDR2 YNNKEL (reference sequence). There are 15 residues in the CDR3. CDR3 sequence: CASSLLAGANNEQYF. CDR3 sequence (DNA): TGTGCCAGCAGCCTTTTAGCGGGAGCGAACAACGAGCAGTACTTC.

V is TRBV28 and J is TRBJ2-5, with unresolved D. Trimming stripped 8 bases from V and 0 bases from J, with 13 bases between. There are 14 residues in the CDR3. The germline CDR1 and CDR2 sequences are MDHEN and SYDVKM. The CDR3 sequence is CASSELSDQETQYF. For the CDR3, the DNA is TGTGCCAGCTCTGAACTATCAGACCAAGAGACCCAGTACTTC.

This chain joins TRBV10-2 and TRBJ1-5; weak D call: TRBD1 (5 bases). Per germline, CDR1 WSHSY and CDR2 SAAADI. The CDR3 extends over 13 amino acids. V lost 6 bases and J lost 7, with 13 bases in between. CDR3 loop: CASRAGSEQPQHF. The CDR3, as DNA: TGCGCCAGCAGGGCAGGGTCGGAACAGCCCCAGCATTTT.

The CDR3 protein is CASSLAQGRISYNSPLHF. The CDR3 DNA follows: TGTGCCAGCAGCTTGGCACAGGGCAGAATCTCCTATAATTCACCCCTCCACTTT. J is TRBJ1-6 and V is TRBV5-6, with D perhaps TRBD1 (6 bases). V was pared by 0 bases and J by 0 bases, with 13 bases between. CDR1 is SGHDT and CDR2 is YYEEEE in the germline V gene. This CDR3 region has 18 residues. Complete variable domain (other parts from reference TRBV5-6 and TRBJ1-6): DAGVTQSPTHLIKTRGQQVTLRCSPKSGHDTVSWYQQALGQGPQFIFQYYEEEERQRGNFPDRFSGHQFPNYSSELNVNALLLGDSALYLCASSLAQGRISYNSPLHFGNGTRLTVT.

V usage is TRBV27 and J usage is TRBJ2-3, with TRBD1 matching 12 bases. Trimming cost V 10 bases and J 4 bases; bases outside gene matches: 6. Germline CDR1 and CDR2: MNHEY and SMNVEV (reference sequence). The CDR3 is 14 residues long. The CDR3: CAIRDRGLADTQYF. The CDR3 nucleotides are TGTGCCATCAGGGACAGGGGGCTTGCAGATACGCAGTATTTT.

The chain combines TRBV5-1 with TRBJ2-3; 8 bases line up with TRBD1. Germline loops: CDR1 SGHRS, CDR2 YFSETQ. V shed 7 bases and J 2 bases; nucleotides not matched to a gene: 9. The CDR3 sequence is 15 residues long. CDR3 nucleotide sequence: TGCGCCAGCCGTCCAACAGGGGGAGTCACAGATACGCAGTATTTT. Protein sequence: CASRPTGGVTDTQYF.

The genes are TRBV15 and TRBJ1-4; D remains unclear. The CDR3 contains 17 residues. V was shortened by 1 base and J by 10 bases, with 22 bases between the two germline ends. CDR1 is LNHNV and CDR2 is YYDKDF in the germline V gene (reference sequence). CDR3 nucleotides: TGTGCCACCAGCAGAGGGGGATCCGACGGGGTTTTTAGAAAACTGTTTTTT. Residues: CATSRGGSDGVFRKLFF. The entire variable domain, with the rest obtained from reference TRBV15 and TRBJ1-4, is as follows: DAMVIQNPRYQVTQFGKPVTLSCSQTLNHNVMYWYQQKSSQAPKLLFHYYDKDFNNEADTPDNFQSRRPNTSFCFLDIRSPGLGDTAMYLCATSRGGSDGVFRKLFFGSGTQLSVL.

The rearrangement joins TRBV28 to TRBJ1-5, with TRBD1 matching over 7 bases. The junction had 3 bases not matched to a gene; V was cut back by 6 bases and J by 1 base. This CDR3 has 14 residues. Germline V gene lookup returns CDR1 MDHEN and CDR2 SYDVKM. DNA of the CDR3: TGTGCCAGCAGACGACAGGGAAGCAATCAGCCCCAGCATTTT. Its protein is CASRRQGSNQPQHF.

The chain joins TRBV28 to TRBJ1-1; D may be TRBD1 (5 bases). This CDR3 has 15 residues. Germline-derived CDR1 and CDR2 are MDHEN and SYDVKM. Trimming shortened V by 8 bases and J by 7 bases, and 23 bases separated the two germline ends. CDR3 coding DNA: TGTGCCAGCTTTTTCGGCGGCAAAGGGGAACGTGAAGCTTTCTTT. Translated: CASFFGGKGEREAFF.

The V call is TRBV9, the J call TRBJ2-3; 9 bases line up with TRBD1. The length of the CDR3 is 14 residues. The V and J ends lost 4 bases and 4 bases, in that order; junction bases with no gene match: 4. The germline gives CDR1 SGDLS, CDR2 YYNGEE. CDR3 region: CASSRDRAADTQYF. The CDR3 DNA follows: TGTGCCAGCAGCCGGGACAGGGCCGCAGATACGCAGTATTTT.

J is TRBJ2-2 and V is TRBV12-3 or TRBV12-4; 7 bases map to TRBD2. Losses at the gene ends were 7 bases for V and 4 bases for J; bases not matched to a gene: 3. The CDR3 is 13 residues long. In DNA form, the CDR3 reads TGTGCCAGCACCAGGACTAGCACCGGGGAGCTGTTTTTT. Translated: CASTRTSTGELFF.